These T cell receptor beta chains were read from a single sample in a study of blood T cell repertoires in COVID-19. TCRdb keeps only in-frame clones here, not all; method: immunoSEQ multiplex PCR. The table includes approximately 190,000 clones, 80% detected once. Sequencing used peripheral blood. The receptors were sampled from a man in his fifties or sixties with acute or convalescent COVID-19. Each CDR3 is given with its conserved first and last residue. D genes are given only for firm matches. Clone size is stated in some rows and not others, as once, few, many or a class when expanded.

length: 15
D: TRBD1
J: TRBJ2-3
size: .
V: TRBV11-3
CDR3: CASSSRTGEADTQYF
DNA: TGTGCCAGCAGCTCGAGGACAGGGGAGGCAGATACGCAGTATTTT

length: 13
D: .
J: TRBJ2-2
size: .
V: TRBV3-1/TRBV3-2
CDR3: CASSPQGTGELFF
DNA: TGTGCCAGCAGCCCCCAGGGTACCGGGGAGCTGTTTTTT

length: 14
D: TRBD2
J: TRBJ2-7
size: .
V: TRBV18
CDR3: CASSAGTSDYEQYF
DNA: TGTGCCAGCTCGGCAGGGACTAGCGATTACGAGCAGTACTTC

length: 15
D: TRBD2
J: TRBJ2-7
size: few
V: TRBV7-2
CDR3: CASSTKSGAAYEQYF
DNA: TGTGCCAGCAGCACTAAAAGCGGGGCTGCCTACGAGCAGTACTTC

length: 15
D: TRBD2
J: TRBJ2-3
size: .
V: TRBV2
CDR3: CASRAGTSGGGTQYF
DNA: TGTGCCAGCAGAGCCGGGACTAGCGGGGGGGGGACGCAGTATTTT

length: 14
D: .
J: TRBJ2-5
size: .
V: TRBV6-5
CDR3: CASSYGQPGATQYF
DNA: TGTGCCAGCAGTTATGGGCAGCCTGGGGCGACCCAGTACTTC

length: 11
D: TRBD2
J: TRBJ2-1
size: .
V: TRBV30
CDR3: CAWSMGLLQFF
DNA: TGTGCCTGGAGTATGGGACTACTTCAGTTCTTC

length: 16
D: .
J: TRBJ1-1
size: .
V: TRBV6-6
CDR3: CASSYSLRTANTEAFF
DNA: TGTGCCAGCAGTTACTCTCTCCGCACTGCGAACACTGAAGCTTTCTTT

length: 16
D: TRBD2
J: TRBJ2-5
size: .
V: TRBV4-1
CDR3: CASSQDILAGQETQYF
DNA: TGCGCCAGCAGCCAAGATATACTAGCGGGGCAAGAGACCCAGTACTTC

length: 14
D: .
J: TRBJ1-5
size: .
V: TRBV6-2/TRBV6-3
CDR3: CASSTNRAYQPQHF
DNA: TGTGCCAGCAGCACCAACAGGGCGTATCAGCCCCAGCATTTT

length: 15
D: .
J: TRBJ1-5
size: .
V: TRBV5-6
CDR3: CASSTGQISNQPQHF
DNA: TGTGCCAGCAGCACGGGTCAGATTAGCAATCAGCCCCAGCATTTT

length: 15
D: TRBD1
J: TRBJ1-1
size: .
V: TRBV10-3
CDR3: CAISTRGTGLAEAFF
DNA: TGTGCCATCAGTACCCGGGGGACAGGGTTGGCTGAAGCTTTCTTT

length: 15
D: .
J: TRBJ1-1
size: .
V: TRBV6-5
CDR3: CASRWSAGLGTEAFF
DNA: TGTGCCAGCAGGTGGTCCGCAGGGTTAGGCACTGAAGCTTTCTTT

length: 15
D: .
J: TRBJ1-3
size: .
V: TRBV4-3
CDR3: CASSYQTGYGNTIYF
DNA: TGCGCCAGCAGCTACCAGACAGGCTACGGAAACACCATATATTTT

length: 14
D: TRBD1
J: TRBJ2-2
size: once
V: TRBV6-4
CDR3: CASRMGQFTGELFF
DNA: TGTGCCAGCAGAATGGGACAGTTCACCGGGGAGCTGTTTTTT

length: 16
D: TRBD2
J: TRBJ2-1
size: .
V: TRBV6-5
CDR3: CASSWSSGSGGNEQFF
DNA: TGTGCCAGCAGTTGGTCTAGCGGGAGTGGAGGCAATGAGCAGTTCTTC

length: 14
D: TRBD2
J: TRBJ2-3
size: once
V: TRBV30
CDR3: CAWSRGSGTDTQYF
DNA: TGTGCCTGGAGCCGCGGGAGTGGCACAGATACGCAGTATTTT

length: 15
D: .
J: TRBJ2-1
size: .
V: TRBV5-1
CDR3: CASSSRAGTYNEQFF
DNA: TGCGCCAGCAGCTCGCGGGCAGGGACTTACAATGAGCAGTTCTTC

length: 16
D: TRBD1
J: TRBJ1-3
size: .
V: TRBV7-2
CDR3: CASSFPGQLSGNTIYF
DNA: TGTGCCAGCAGCTTCCCGGGACAGCTCTCTGGAAACACCATATATTTT

length: 13
D: .
J: TRBJ1-5
size: .
V: TRBV27
CDR3: CASSFTVSQPQHF
DNA: TGTGCCAGCAGTTTTACTGTGTCGCAGCCCCAGCATTTT

length: 15
D: TRBD1
J: TRBJ1-2
size: .
V: TRBV4-2
CDR3: CASSPRRDSPYGYTF
DNA: TGTGCCAGCAGCCCTCGCCGGGACAGTCCCTATGGCTACACCTTC

length: 13
D: .
J: TRBJ2-4
size: few
V: TRBV18
CDR3: CASSLEGGNIQYF
DNA: TGTGCCAGCTCCCTTGAGGGGGGGAACATTCAGTACTTC

length: 14
D: .
J: TRBJ2-3
size: .
V: TRBV24-1
CDR3: CATSDPREVDTQYF
DNA: TGTGCCACCAGTGATCCCAGGGAAGTGGATACGCAGTATTTT